This TCR beta chain was sequenced during a study of a mutant IDH1 vaccine in newly diagnosed glioma (dated by TCRdb to the early 2020s). About the study as a whole: Of the 25 to 40 treated patients, around 60% were male and around 40% were female, and the mean age was 40.4 years. Prior to enrollment, standard therapy consisting of radiotherapy alone, temozolomide alone, or radiochemotherapy with temozolomide had been administered to patients, with the combination being received by most patients. Peripheral blood samples were drawn at six visits, namely V03 (baseline), V05, V07, V10, V12 and V13. Longitudinal TCRB deep sequencing was done for 25 to 30 treated patients, wherever samples were available for exploratory analyses. Overall results and qualifications from the work: It was noted by the authors that analyses of patient blood samples could not be reproduced owing to sample limitations. Changes in the top peripheral T cell clonotypes picked up by TCRB sequencing did not appear to be linked to pseudoprogression. Immune responses induced by the vaccine were seen in roughly 95% of patients across multiple MHC alleles. Selection of PBMC samples for TCRB deep sequencing was based on availability.

Per the germline V gene, MNHNS is the CDR1 and SASEGT is the CDR2. From cysteine to phenylalanine, the CDR3 is 13 amino acids long. Of the read, only the CDR3 DNA is kept; its 39 bases are in frame from base 1. V sheds 11 bases and J sheds 4 bases, leaving 15 bases between their ends. Libraries came from the immunoSEQ multiplex PCR assay. The hsTCRB Kit was used according to the manufacturer's protocol to amplify rearranged TCR beta chain sequences. Sequencing of TCRB libraries was carried out on an Illumina MiSeq. As for how the authors treated the data: The kit vendor's proprietary platform handled demultiplexing, trimming and gene mapping. The clones in this table, taken by TCRdb from immuneACCESS, are in-frame only. Not every clone is retained; where verified, under half of the shortfall comes from an unresolved V gene, and the cause of the rest is unknown. V, J and clone size derive from that table, while D and trimming were established from the DNA sequence. The sample table lists about 51,000 clones, around 80% of them with a count of one. The ten biggest clones cover less than 2% of the sample.

Concerning this clone: What this receptor recognizes is not known. Base qualities are not provided; no much larger clone lies one nucleotide away.

What this sample's time point label stands for: baseline, week 1 (first vaccination visit). Sample treatment or condition, as interpreted from the label and publication: pre-vaccination baseline after standard-of-care therapy. The donors had newly diagnosed IDH1-mutant astrocytomas of WHO grade 3 or 4 that showed loss of nuclear ATRX. The samples were drawn from NOA16, a multicentre, single-arm, open-label phase I trial in Germany that tested a mutant IDH1 peptide vaccine in humans for the first time. Blood drawn at visit V03 was used as the baseline sample for immunogenicity testing. Genomic DNA for TCRB sequencing was extracted from EDTA blood using the DNeasy Blood and Tissue Kit.

The origin of this receptor is a woman in her thirties or forties with glioma. The chain links TRBV6-1 with TRBJ2-1; TRBD1 might be the D gene, on 6 matching bases. The sample consisted of PBMCs, taken from a glioma patient treated with radiotherapy, temozolomide or both. The nucleotide sequence reads TGTGCCTCGAAGGGGACAATATACAATGAGCAGTTCTTC. Translated, this gives CASKGTIYNEQFF.